This T cell receptor (beta chain) emerged from a study of blood T cells in healthy people across ages. V lost 2 bases and J lost 2; bases outside the gene matches: 6. CDR3 length: 16 residues. CDR1 KGHDR and CDR2 SFDVKD come from the germline V gene. Study findings and constraints: Diversity estimates drawn from one million T cells were deemed underestimates.

This clonotype was recorded at least ten times. What it recognizes is unknown. The authors ran a second PCR of about 6 to 11 cycles using a sample-barcoded 5' primer and a J-beta primer mix. Every molecule of cDNA carried a tag from a template-switch adaptor with 12 random nucleotides. TCRdb re-called the 5' RACE reads with MiXCR, one entry per CDR3 protein. The sample lists about 650,000 distinct CDR3 sequences; roughly 32% were seen once. The TCR comes from an elderly woman in good health. Sequencing input: blood. This chain connects TRBV24-1 to TRBJ2-3; TRBD2 matches 7 bases. This chain's CDR3 is CATSDSAGDYTDTQYF. The CDR3 coding sequence is TGTGCCACCAGTGATTCTGCGGGGGATTACACAGATACGCAGTATTTT.